This T cell receptor (beta chain) was identified in a study of CD8 T cells in Susac syndrome. Reverse transcription of about 0.45 to 1 ug RNA was carried out with random hexamers. Amplification of TCR beta CDR3 used immunoSEQ multiplex PCR across 54 Vbeta and 13 Jbeta. Each CDR3 protein gets one entry after TCRdb re-called the immunoSEQ multiplex PCR reads with MiXCR. The data contain about 120,000 distinct CDR3 sequences, 85% to 95% of them seen just once; the ten biggest clones take up 0.12%. V lost 0 bases and J lost 2, with 11 bases in between. This CDR3 region has 15 residues. CDR1 is GTSNPN, CDR2 SVGIG, per germline (reference sequence).

The chain joins TRBV30 to TRBJ2-1; D is possibly TRBD2 (5 bases). The clonotype originates from a human donor in good health. The specimen sequenced was CD8+ T cells from PBMCs. This CDR3 reads CAWSVGSVTYNEQFF. The CDR3 nucleotides read TGTGCCTGGAGTGTAGGTAGCGTAACCTACAATGAGCAGTTCTTC.